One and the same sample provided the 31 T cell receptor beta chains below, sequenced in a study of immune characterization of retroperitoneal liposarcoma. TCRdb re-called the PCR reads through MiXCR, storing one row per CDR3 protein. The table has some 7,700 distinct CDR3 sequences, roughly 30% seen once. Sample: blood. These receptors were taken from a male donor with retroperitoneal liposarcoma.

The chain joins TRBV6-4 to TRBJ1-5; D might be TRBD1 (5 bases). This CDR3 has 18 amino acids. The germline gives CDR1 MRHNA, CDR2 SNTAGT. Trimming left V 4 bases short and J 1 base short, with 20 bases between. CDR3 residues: CASSGPSWGEKSNQPQHF. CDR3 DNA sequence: TGTGCCAGCAGTGGCCCTTCATGGGGGGAGAAAAGCAATCAGCCCCAGCATTTT.

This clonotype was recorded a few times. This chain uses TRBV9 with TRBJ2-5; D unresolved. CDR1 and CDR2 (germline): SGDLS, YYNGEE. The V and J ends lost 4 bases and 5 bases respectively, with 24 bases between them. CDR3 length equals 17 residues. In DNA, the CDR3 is TGTGCCAGCAGCCCTGGGGTGGGTTCCCTCCTGAGTGAGACCCAGTACTTC. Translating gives CASSPGVGSLLSETQYF.

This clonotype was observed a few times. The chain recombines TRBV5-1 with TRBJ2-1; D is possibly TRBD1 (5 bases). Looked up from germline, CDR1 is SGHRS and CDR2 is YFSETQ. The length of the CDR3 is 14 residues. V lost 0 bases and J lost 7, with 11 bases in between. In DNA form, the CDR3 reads TGCGCCAGCAGCTTGGCAGCTTCAGGGAATGAGCAGTTCTTC. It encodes CASSLAASGNEQFF. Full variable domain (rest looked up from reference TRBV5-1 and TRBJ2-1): KAGVTQTPRYLIKTRGQQVTLSCSPISGHRSVSWYQQTPGQGLQFLFEYFSETQRNKGNFPGRFSGRQFSNSRSEMNVSTLELGDSALYLCASSLAASGNEQFFGPGTRLTVL.

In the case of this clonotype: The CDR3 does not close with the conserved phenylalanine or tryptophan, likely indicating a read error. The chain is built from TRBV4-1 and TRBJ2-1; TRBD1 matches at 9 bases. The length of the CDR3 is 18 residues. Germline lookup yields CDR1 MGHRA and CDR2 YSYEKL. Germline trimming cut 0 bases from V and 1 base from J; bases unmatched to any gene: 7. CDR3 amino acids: CASSQDPPGQGSYNEQFL. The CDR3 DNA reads TGCGCCAGCAGCCAAGACCCCCCCGGACAGGGGTCCTACAATGAGCAGTTCCTC.

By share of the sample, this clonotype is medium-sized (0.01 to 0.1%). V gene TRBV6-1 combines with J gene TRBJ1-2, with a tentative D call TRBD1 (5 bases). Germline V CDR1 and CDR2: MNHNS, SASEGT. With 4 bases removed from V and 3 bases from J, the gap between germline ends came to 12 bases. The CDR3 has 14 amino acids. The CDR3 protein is CASSGTTGYYGYTF. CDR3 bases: TGTGCCAGCAGTGGGACCACAGGCTACTATGGCTACACCTTC.

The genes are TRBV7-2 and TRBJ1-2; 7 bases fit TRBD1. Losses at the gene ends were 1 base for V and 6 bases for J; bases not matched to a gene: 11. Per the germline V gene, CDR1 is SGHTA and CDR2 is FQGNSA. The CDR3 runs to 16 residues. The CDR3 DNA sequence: TGTGCCAGCAGCTTAGTGGGCCCTACAGGGGCTGATGGCTACACCTTC. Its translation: CASSLVGPTGADGYTF. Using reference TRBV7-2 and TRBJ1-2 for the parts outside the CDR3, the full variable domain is GAGVSQSPSNKVTEKGKDVELRCDPISGHTALYWYRQSLGQGLEFLIYFQGNSAPDKSGLPSDRFSAERTGGSVSTLTIQRTQQEDSAVYLCASSLVGPTGADGYTFGSGTRLTVV.

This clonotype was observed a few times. CDR3 in amino acids: CASSSGETQYF. In nucleotides, the CDR3 is TGTGCCAGCAGCTCCGGTGAAACGCAGTATTTT. The genes are TRBV11-3 and TRBJ2-3; no reliable D call. From germline, CDR1 is SGHNT and CDR2 YENEEA. Trimming removed 4 bases at V and 9 bases at J, with 8 bases between. CDR3 length: 11 residues.

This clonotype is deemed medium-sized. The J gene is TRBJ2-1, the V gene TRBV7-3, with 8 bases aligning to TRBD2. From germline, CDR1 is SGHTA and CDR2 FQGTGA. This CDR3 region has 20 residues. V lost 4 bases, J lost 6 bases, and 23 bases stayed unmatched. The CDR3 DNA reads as TGTGCCAGCAGCTCCTCCCCGGGGGGGTCCCGCACCCCTGTCGTCAATGAGCAGTTCTTC. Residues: CASSSSPGGSRTPVVNEQFF.

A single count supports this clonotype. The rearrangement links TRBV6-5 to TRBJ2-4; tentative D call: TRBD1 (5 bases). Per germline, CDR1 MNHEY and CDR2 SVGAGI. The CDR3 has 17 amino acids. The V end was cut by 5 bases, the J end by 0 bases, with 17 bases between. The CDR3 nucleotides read TGTGCCAGCAGTCCAGACTCACAGGTTCTAGCCAAAAACATTCAGTACTTC. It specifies CASSPDSQVLAKNIQYF.

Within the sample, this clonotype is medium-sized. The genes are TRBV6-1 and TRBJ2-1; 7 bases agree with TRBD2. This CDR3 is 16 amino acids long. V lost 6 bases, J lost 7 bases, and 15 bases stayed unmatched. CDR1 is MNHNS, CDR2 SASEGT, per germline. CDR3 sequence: CASSLSGIGTRNEQFF. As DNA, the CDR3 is TGTGCCAGCAGCCTAAGCGGGATAGGAACACGTAATGAGCAGTTCTTC.

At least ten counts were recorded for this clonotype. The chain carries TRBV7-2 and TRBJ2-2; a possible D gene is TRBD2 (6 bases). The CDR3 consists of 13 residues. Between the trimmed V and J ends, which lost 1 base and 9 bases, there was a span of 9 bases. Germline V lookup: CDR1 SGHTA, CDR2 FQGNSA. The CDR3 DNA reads TGTGCCAGCAGCTTAGGGACTACCCGGGAGCTGTTTTTT. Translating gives CASSLGTTRELFF.

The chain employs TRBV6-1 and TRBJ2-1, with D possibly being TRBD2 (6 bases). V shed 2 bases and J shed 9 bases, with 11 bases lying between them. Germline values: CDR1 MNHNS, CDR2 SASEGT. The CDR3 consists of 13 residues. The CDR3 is CASSEHGGTEQFF. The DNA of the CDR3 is TGTGCCAGCAGTGAACACGGAGGGACTGAGCAGTTCTTC.

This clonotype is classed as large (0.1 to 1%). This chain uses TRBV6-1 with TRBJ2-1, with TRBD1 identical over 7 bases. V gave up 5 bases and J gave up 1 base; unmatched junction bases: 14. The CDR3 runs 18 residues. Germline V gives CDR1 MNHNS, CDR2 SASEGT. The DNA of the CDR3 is TGTGCCAGCAGTTCACTCTTTAGGGACAGCCAATCCTACAATGAGCAGTTCTTC. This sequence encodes CASSSLFRDSQSYNEQFF.

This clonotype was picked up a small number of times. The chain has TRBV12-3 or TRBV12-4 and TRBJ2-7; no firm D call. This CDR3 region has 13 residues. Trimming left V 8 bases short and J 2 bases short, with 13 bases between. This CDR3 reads CASVRAGTYEQYF. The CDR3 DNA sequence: TGTGCCAGCGTTAGGGCAGGTACCTACGAGCAGTACTTC.

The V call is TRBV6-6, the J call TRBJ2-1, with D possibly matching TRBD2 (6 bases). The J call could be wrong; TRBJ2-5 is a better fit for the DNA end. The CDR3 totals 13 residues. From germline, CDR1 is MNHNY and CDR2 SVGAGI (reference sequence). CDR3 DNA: TGTGCCAGCAAACGTGGGGCGGGGGAGACCCAGTACTTC. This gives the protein CASKRGAGETQYF.

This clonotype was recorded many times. Here the CDR3 reads CASSFAGTSNNEQFF. For the CDR3, the DNA is TGTGCCAGCAGTTTTGCAGGGACCTCAAACAATGAGCAGTTCTTC. V and J are TRBV12-3 or TRBV12-4 and TRBJ2-1; TRBD1 or TRBD2 may be the D gene (5 bases each). The CDR3 contains 15 residues. The V and J ends lost 3 bases and 5 bases respectively, with 14 bases between them.

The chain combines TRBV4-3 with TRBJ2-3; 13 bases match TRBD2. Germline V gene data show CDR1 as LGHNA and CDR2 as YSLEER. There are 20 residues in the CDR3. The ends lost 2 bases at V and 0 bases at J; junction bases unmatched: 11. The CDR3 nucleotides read TGCGCCAGCAGCCAAAAGGGGGGACTAGCGGGGAGCTCTAGCACAGATACGCAGTATTTT. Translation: CASSQKGGLAGSSSTDTQYF.

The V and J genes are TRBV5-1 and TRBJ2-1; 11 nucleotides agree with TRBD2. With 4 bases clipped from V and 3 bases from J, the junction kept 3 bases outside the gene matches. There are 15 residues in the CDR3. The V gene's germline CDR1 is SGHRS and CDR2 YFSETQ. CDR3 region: CASSVLAGGYNEQFF. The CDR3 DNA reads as TGCGCCAGCAGCGTTCTAGCGGGAGGCTACAATGAGCAGTTCTTC.

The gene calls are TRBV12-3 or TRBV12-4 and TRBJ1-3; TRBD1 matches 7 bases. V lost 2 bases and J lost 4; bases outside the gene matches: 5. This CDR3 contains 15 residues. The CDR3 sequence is CASSLWQGEGNTIYF. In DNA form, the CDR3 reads TGTGCCAGCAGTTTATGGCAGGGGGAGGGAAACACCATATATTTT.

For the CDR3, the DNA is TGCGCCAGCAGCCAACCGGGGACAGTCGCGAACACCGGGGAGCTGTTTTTT. This sequence encodes CASSQPGTVANTGELFF. The chain is built from TRBV4-1 and TRBJ2-2, with 7 bases fitting TRBD1. Trimming removed 2 bases from V and 0 bases from J; junction bases left unmatched: 6. Per germline, CDR1 MGHRA and CDR2 YSYEKL. CDR3 size: 17 residues.

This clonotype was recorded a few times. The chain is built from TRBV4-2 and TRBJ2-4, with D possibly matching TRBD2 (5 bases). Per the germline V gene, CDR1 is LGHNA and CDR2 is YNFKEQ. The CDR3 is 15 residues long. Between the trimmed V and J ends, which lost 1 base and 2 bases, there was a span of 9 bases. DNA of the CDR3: TGTGCCAGCAGCCAAGGGGAGAGCTCCAAAAACATTCAGTACTTC. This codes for CASSQGESSKNIQYF.

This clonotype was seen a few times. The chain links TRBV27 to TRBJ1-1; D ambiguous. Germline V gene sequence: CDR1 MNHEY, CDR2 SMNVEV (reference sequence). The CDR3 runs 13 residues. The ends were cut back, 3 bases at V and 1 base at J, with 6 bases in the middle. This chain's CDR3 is CASSLRENTEAFF. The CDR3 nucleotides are TGTGCCAGCAGTTTGCGCGAGAACACTGAAGCTTTCTTT.

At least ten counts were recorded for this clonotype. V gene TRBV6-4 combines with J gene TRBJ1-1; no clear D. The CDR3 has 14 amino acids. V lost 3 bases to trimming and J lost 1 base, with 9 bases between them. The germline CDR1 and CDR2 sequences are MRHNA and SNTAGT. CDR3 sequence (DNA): TGTGCCAGCAGTGAATCGGCGGAGAACACTGAAGCTTTCTTT. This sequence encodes CASSESAENTEAFF.

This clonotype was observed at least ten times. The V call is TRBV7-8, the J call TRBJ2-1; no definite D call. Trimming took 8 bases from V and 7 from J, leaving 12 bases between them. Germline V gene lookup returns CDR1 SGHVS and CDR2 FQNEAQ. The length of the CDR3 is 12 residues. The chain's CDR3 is CASLDGVNEQFF. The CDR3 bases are TGTGCCAGCTTAGATGGTGTGAATGAGCAGTTCTTC.

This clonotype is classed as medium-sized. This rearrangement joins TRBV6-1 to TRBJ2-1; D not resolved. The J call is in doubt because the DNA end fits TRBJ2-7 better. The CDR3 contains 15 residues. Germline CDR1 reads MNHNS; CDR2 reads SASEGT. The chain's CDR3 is CATRWMASFSYEQYF. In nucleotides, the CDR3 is TGTGCCACGCGGTGGATGGCCTCTTTTTCGTATGAGCAGTACTTC.

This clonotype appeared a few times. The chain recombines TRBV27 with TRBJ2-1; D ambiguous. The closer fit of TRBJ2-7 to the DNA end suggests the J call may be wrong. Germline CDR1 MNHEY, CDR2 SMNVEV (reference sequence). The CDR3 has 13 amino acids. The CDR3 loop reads CASRDPGSYEQYF. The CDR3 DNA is TGTGCCAGCAGGGATCCGGGCTCCTACGAGCAGTACTTC.

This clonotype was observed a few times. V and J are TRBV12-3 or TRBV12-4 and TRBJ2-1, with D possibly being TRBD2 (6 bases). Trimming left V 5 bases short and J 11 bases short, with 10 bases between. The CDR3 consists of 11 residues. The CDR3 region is CASSPGLQQFF. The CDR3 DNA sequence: TGTGCCAGCAGTCCGGGACTTCAGCAGTTCTTC.

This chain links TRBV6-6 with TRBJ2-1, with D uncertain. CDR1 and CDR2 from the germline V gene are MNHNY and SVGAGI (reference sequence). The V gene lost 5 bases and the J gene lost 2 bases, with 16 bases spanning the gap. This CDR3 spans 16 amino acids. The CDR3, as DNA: TGTGCCAGCAGTCCTCTTGACGGAGCCACCTACAATGAGCAGTTCTTC. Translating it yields CASSPLDGATYNEQFF.

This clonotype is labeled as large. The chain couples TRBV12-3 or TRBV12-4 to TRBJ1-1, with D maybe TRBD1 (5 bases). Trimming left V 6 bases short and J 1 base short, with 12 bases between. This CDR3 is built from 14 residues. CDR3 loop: CASSSGHPNTEAFF. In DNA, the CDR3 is TGTGCCAGCAGCTCTGGACACCCGAACACTGAAGCTTTCTTT.

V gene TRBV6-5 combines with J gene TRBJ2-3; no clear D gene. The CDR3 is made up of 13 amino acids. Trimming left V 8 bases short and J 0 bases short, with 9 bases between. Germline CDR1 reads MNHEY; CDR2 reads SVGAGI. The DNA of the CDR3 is TGTGCCAGCGGTTCAGATAGCACAGATACGCAGTATTTT. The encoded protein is CASGSDSTDTQYF.

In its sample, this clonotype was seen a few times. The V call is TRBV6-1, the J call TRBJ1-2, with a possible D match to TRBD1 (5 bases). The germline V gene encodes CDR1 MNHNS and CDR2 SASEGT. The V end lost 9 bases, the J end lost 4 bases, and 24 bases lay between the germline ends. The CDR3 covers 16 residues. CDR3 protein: CASAVGGGTVLYGYTF. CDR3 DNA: TGTGCCAGTGCCGTGGGGGGGGGGACGGTGCTCTATGGCTACACCTTC.